A single sample gave rise to the 8 T cell receptor beta chains below, sequenced in a study of blood T cell repertoires in COVID-19. Generated by immunoSEQ multiplex PCR, the TCRdb table keeps only in-frame clones and is missing some. The sample holds around 330,000 clones, around 90% seen once. Sequencing input: PBMCs or T cells enriched from blood (not recorded which). Source of these receptors: a woman aged 18-30 years who had recovered from COVID-19.

V and J are TRBV27 and TRBJ1-5; the D gene is possibly TRBD1 (6 bases). The CDR3 spans 14 residues. V was pared by 2 bases and J by 2 bases, with 7 bases between. CDR1 MNHEY and CDR2 SMNVEV come from the germline V gene (reference sequence). CDR3 residues: CASSLNRGNQPQHF. CDR3 in DNA: TGTGCCAGCAGTTTAAACAGGGGCAATCAGCCCCAGCATTTT.

This chain joins TRBV7-2 and TRBJ2-4; unclear D gene. Between the trimmed V and J ends, which lost 4 bases and 0 bases, there was a span of 13 bases. This CDR3 contains 16 residues. Germline CDR1 is SGHTA and CDR2 is FQGNSA. The CDR3 sequence is CASSSDGGLAKNIQYF. DNA of the CDR3: TGTGCCAGCAGCTCGGATGGCGGATTAGCCAAAAACATTCAGTACTTC. Together with reference TRBV7-2 and TRBJ2-4, the CDR3 gives the full variable domain: GAGVSQSPSNKVTEKGKDVELRCDPISGHTALYWYRQSLGQGLEFLIYFQGNSAPDKSGLPSDRFSAERTGGSVSTLTIQRTQQEDSAVYLCASSSDGGLAKNIQYFGAGTRLSVL.

This chain uses TRBV11-2 with TRBJ1-2; the D gene is possibly TRBD1 (5 bases). Trimming shortened V by 3 bases and J by 2 bases, and 10 bases separated the two germline ends. This CDR3 is 14 amino acids long. CDR1 is SGHAT and CDR2 is FQNNGV in the germline V gene. The CDR3 coding sequence is TGTGCCAGCAGCTTGGGGACTGCGAACTATGGCTACACCTTC. Amino acid sequence: CASSLGTANYGYTF.

The rearrangement links TRBV5-4 to TRBJ1-1; D possibly corresponds to TRBD1 (6 bases). The CDR3 sequence is 15 residues long. The germline CDR1 and CDR2 sequences are SGHNT and YYREEE (reference sequence). Trimming removed 4 bases from V and 10 bases from J, with 23 bases in between. The CDR3: CASSLRTAGAVLAFF. The CDR3 region has the DNA TGTGCCAGCAGCCTACGAACCGCAGGGGCTGTCTTAGCTTTCTTT.

This chain links TRBV11-2 with TRBJ2-2, with TRBD1 as a possible D gene (5 bases). Germline V lookup: CDR1 SGHAT, CDR2 FQNNGV. The CDR3 extends over 15 amino acids. V lost 0 bases and J lost 2, with 7 bases in between. CDR3 sequence (DNA): TGTGCCAGCAGCTTAGAAGGGGTTAACACCGGGGAGCTGTTTTTT. It encodes CASSLEGVNTGELFF.

This clone was counted a single time. The chain is built from TRBV2 and TRBJ1-2; no firm D call. Trimming cost V 3 bases and J 5 bases, with 19 bases left between them. This CDR3 is 16 amino acids long. CDR1 and CDR2 (germline): SNHLY, FYNNEI. In DNA form, the CDR3 reads TGTGCCAGCAGTGATCCATGGCCCCAAAACCTTTATGGCTACACCTTC. It codes for CASSDPWPQNLYGYTF.

The gene calls are TRBV18 and TRBJ2-1; 10 bases map to TRBD2. From germline, CDR1 is KGHSH and CDR2 LQKENI. The V gene end was trimmed by 3 bases and the J gene end by 1 base; junction bases not matched to a gene: 3. This CDR3 contains 16 residues. The CDR3 reads CASSPASGSSYNEQFF. In DNA form, the CDR3 reads TGTGCCAGCTCACCGGCTAGCGGGAGTTCCTACAATGAGCAGTTCTTC. Filled out from reference TRBV18 and TRBJ2-1, the complete variable domain reads NAGVMQNPRHLVRRRGQEARLRCSPMKGHSHVYWYRQLPEEGLKFMVYLQKENIIDESGMPKERFSAEFPKEGPSILRIQQVVRGDSAAYFCASSPASGSSYNEQFFGPGTRLTVL.

The chain recombines TRBV9 with TRBJ1-2, with 11 bases fitting TRBD1. V lost 4 bases to trimming and J lost 8 bases; unmatched junction nucleotides: 10. The germline V gene has CDR1 SGDLS and CDR2 YYNGEE. This CDR3 contains 15 residues. CDR3: CASSPRTGGWEGYTF. DNA of the CDR3: TGTGCCAGCAGCCCAAGGACAGGGGGCTGGGAGGGCTACACCTTC.